The subject of this entry is one T cell receptor (beta chain). There are a few counts of this clone. Its antigen is still unknown. No base qualities exist here, and no much larger clone lies one base off it. Each donor gave one peripheral blood draw, averaging roughly 100 mL, which was collected into heparinised tubes. Naive, central memory, regulatory and stem cell-like memory CD4+ T cells were sorted on a BD FACSAria II using a panel including CD45RO, CCR7, CD25, CD127, CD95 and CD27. Purity was above 98% for every sorted population. Right away, PBMCs were isolated by Lymphoprep density gradient centrifugation and were stained directly, with no culture step. To minimize batch effects, samples were stained and sorted in pairs, one healthy donor with one patient per experiment. The sample belongs to a study of beta chain features in type 1 diabetes (dated by TCRdb to the late 2010s). For the study in its entirety: Mean age, gender distribution, total cell number and subset yield did not differ between patients and healthy donors. Across all samples, 107,917,701 sorted cells were examined, and cell number per subset correlated strongly with RNA yield. In the study, TCRB repertoires of sorted circulating CD4+ T cell subsets from recently diagnosed type 1 diabetes patients were compared with those of matched healthy donors. Naive and central memory subsets were obtained from all 30 or so donors, but regulatory and stem cell-like memory subsets were isolated from only 8 patients and 8 healthy donors.

Here is what the overall study found, with its caveats: In all four CD4+ subsets, TCRB CDR3 length was moderately but significantly shorter in type 1 diabetes patients. Sequencing cDNA rather than genomic DNA could over-represent highly expressing activated cells, although activation and CD3 levels did not differ between groups. The naive, central memory and regulatory TCRB repertoires appeared to resemble one another more closely among patients than among healthy donors. At VDJ recombination sites, type 1 diabetes patients had fewer insertions and more deleted nucleotides, which implies abnormalities in thymic rearrangement. Because small numbers of individuals were included in the HLA sub-analyses, any influence of HLA type on TCRB rearrangement was left unresolved. PCR might favor shorter templates, but patient and control samples were amplified and corrected together, so any skew would affect both groups equally.

The CDR3 has 15 amino acids, counting the end cysteine and phenylalanine. Only the CDR3 part of the read is kept: 45 bases, read in frame from the first base. CDR1 is given as KGHSH and CDR2 as LQKENI, both from the germline V gene. V and J lose 1 base and 8 bases, and a span of 14 bases separates them. The entire amount of isolated RNA was reverse transcribed using the High Capacity cDNA Reverse Transcription Kit, so the sequenced TCRB transcripts were expressed ones. Naive, central memory and regulatory T cell samples underwent deep immunoSEQ sequencing, averaging about 3.57 million total reads per sample. Sorted cells were lysed in RLT buffer and RNA was extracted with DNase-treated RNeasy Micro or Mini kits, depending on cell number. To prevent cross-contamination, every cell subset was processed on its own, while patient and healthy donor samples were processed together. TCRB sequences were amplified from cDNA with the immunoSEQ multiplex PCR, producing 87-bp fragments spanning the CDR3 region. Amplicons were sequenced on the Illumina HiSeq platform. On the study's bioinformatics: PCR bias was corrected computationally using synthetic template baselines, and reads within Hamming distance 2 were collapsed, with unmergeable singletons discarded. Reads were aligned against IMGT so that V, D and J genes, CDR3 length and insertions or deletions at six rearrangement sites could be assigned. Within each subset, clonotype counts were normalized to the number of sorted cells before true diversity and Gini coefficients were calculated with the tcR R package. Repertoire sharing was quantified using the overlap coefficient calculated on TCRB nucleotide sequences. As a proxy for the pre-selection repertoire, out-of-frame TCRB sequences from naive cells were analyzed. What TCRdb holds here is the immuneACCESS table cut down to in-frame rearrangements. Part of the clones is not present; checked against another copy, under half of the missing clones reflect an unresolved V gene, and the others are unexplained. V, J and clone size derive from that table, while D and trimming were established from the DNA sequence. This sample has around 360,000 clones in its table, and around 13% of those were observed once. 0.0095% to 0.013% of the sample belongs to the ten largest clones.

The V and J genes are TRBV18 and TRBJ1-4, with TRBD1 tentatively as D gene (6 bases match). This clonotype was obtained from a woman younger than 35 with type 1 diabetes. Sequencing was performed on naive CD4+ T cells from blood. This specimen's cell subset or site label, per the study, means: true naive CD4+ T cells. The encoded CDR3 is CASSPRTVREEKLFF. The nucleotide sequence reads TGTGCCAGCTCACCACGGACAGTACGAGAAGAAAAACTGTTTTTT.